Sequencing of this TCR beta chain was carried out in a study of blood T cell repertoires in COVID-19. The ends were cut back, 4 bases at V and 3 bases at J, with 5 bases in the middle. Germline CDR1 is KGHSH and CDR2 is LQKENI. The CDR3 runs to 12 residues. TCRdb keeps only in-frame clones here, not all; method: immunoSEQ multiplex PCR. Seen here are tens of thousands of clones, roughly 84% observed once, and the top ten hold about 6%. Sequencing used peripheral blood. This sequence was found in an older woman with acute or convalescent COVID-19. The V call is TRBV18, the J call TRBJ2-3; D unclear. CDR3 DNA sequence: TGTGCCAGCTCACGTCCAACAGATACGCAGTATTTT. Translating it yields CASSRPTDTQYF.